The clone carrying this T cell receptor beta chain was seen more than once but under ten times. The antigen is not known. PCR employed 60 Vbeta and 13 Jbeta primers. Here immunoSEQ multiplex PCR was the method, and the copy in TCRdb shows in-frame clones only, minus some. The sample has 130,000 to 150,000 clones, 80% seen once. These data originate in a study of cytomegalovirus exposure and HLA in healthy donors. Points from the study as a whole: Follow-up analysis later connected one missense variant in DCLRE1C with trimming of TCR beta V- and J-genes. Researchers catalogued about 150 TCR beta chains as cytomegalovirus-associated.

The ends were cut back, 4 bases at V and 1 base at J, with 14 bases in the middle. CDR3 length equals 15 residues. Germline lookup yields CDR1 SGHDT and CDR2 YYEEEE. The chain links TRBV5-6 to TRBJ1-1; D is unclear. The sample consisted of PBMCs. This receptor was identified in a woman aged 25 to 39 in good health and CMV-seronegative. The CDR3 reads CASSRPWAGNTEAFF. The CDR3 bases are TGTGCCAGCAGCCGGCCGTGGGCGGGGAACACTGAAGCTTTCTTT. Full variable domain (rest looked up from reference TRBV5-6 and TRBJ1-1): DAGVTQSPTHLIKTRGQQVTLRCSPKSGHDTVSWYQQALGQGPQFIFQYYEEEERQRGNFPDRFSGHQFPNYSSELNVNALLLGDSALYLCASSRPWAGNTEAFFGQGTRLTVV.